A single sample is the source of the 20 T cell receptor beta chains below, sequenced in a study of shared clonotypes between healthy human individuals. Some clones are missing from TCRdb's copy, which holds only in-frame ones; the method was immunoSEQ multiplex PCR. The data show a few million clones, with about 92% seen just once and roughly 0.13% held by the top ten. Sequenced input: naive CD4+ T cells sorted from blood. Specified subset: CD45RA+ positively selected. All receptors derive from a man between 18 and 29 years old in good health.

The gene calls are TRBV5-5 and TRBJ1-2, with D possibly TRBD1 on 6 matching bases. The length of the CDR3 is 14 residues. V was clipped by 2 bases and J by 5 bases, with 13 bases between them. CDR1 is SGHKS and CDR2 is YYEKEE in the germline V gene (reference sequence). CDR3 residues: CASSLNRVGYGYTF. The CDR3 bases are TGTGCCAGCAGCTTAAACAGGGTCGGGTATGGCTACACCTTC. The whole variable domain, filled in from reference TRBV5-5 and TRBJ1-2, reads DAGVTQSPTHLIKTRGQQVTLRCSPISGHKSVSWYQQVLGQGPQFIFQYYEKEERGRGNFPDRFSARQFPNYSSELNVNALLLGDSALYLCASSLNRVGYGYTFGSGTRLTVV.

The rearrangement uses TRBV6-1 and TRBJ1-1; D gene unclear. Germline V gene lookup returns CDR1 MNHNS and CDR2 SASEGT. The CDR3 consists of 11 residues. Trimming shortened V by 3 bases and J by 8 bases, and 7 bases separated the two germline ends. The CDR3 region is CASSDRAEAFF. For the CDR3, the DNA is TGTGCCAGCAGTGATCGGGCGGAAGCTTTCTTT.

The gene calls are TRBV10-3 and TRBJ2-7, with D uncertain. This CDR3 has 11 amino acids. The V end lost 6 bases, the J end lost 5 bases, and 8 bases lay between the germline ends. Looked up from germline, CDR1 is ENHRY and CDR2 is SYGVKD. CDR3 amino acids: CAISPGNEQYF. CDR3 nucleotide sequence: TGTGCCATCAGCCCAGGCAACGAGCAGTACTTC.

The chain carries TRBV5-1 and TRBJ2-5; the D is unclear. The germline CDR1 and CDR2 sequences are SGHRS and YFSETQ. V was shortened by 7 bases and J by 2 bases, with 15 bases between the two germline ends. This CDR3 has 14 amino acids. DNA for the CDR3: TGCGCCAGCCGACGAGGTGAGAGGCAAGAGACCCAGTACTTC. Translated: CASRRGERQETQYF.

On this clone itself: Other DNA sequences in the sample encode the same CDR3. The V call is TRBV5-1, the J call TRBJ2-1; possible D gene TRBD2, 5 bases. There are 14 residues in the CDR3. CDR1 is SGHRS and CDR2 is YFSETQ in the germline V gene. V was cut by 0 bases and J by 4 bases, with 8 bases left in between. CDR3 nucleotides: TGCGCCAGCAGCTTGGAGGGAGATTACAATGAGCAGTTCTTC. Protein product: CASSLEGDYNEQFF.

The V gene is TRBV13, the J gene TRBJ2-1, with a tentative D call TRBD1 (6 bases). The CDR3 runs to 15 residues. Germline V CDR1 and CDR2: PRHDT, FYEKMQ (reference sequence). Between the trimmed V and J ends, which lost 7 bases and 6 bases, there was a span of 19 bases. CDR3 in DNA: TGTGCCAGCAACGTTAGGGGGTGGCTCCTCAATGAGCAGTTCTTC. It encodes CASNVRGWLLNEQFF.

The count of this clone is one. This chain uses TRBV14 with TRBJ2-1, with 9 positions matching TRBD1. After removal of 4 bases from V and 5 bases from J, the junction contained 3 bases not matched to a gene. The CDR3 totals 14 residues. CDR1 is SGHDN, CDR2 FVKESK, per germline. CDR3: CASSRDRDDNEQFF. CDR3 coding DNA: TGTGCCAGCAGCCGGGACAGGGACGACAATGAGCAGTTCTTC.

The CDR3 here is CASSREGLAGNNEQFF. Written as DNA, the CDR3 is TGTGCCAGCAGCCGGGAGGGACTAGCGGGGAATAATGAGCAGTTCTTC. This rearrangement joins TRBV11-3 to TRBJ2-1; 13 bases match TRBD2. Germline V lookup: CDR1 SGHNT, CDR2 YENEEA. The CDR3 loop spans 16 amino acids. V was pared by 5 bases and J by 7 bases, with 8 bases of the junction left unmatched.

Worth noting for this clone: Other nucleotide sequences in the sample specify the same CDR3. The CDR3 nucleotides are TGTGCCAGCAGTTTAGGAGGGCTAGGGGAAAAACTGTTTTTT. It specifies CASSLGGLGEKLFF. The chain joins TRBV28 to TRBJ1-4; no clear D gene. The germline V and J ends were trimmed by 2 bases and 8 bases, with 12 bases remaining between them. Per germline, CDR1 MDHEN and CDR2 SYDVKM. The length of the CDR3 is 14 residues. Combining the CDR3 with reference TRBV28 and TRBJ1-4 gives the whole variable domain DVKVTQSSRYLVKRTGEKVFLECVQDMDHENMFWYRQDPGLGLRLIYFSYDVKMKEKGDIPEGYSVSREKKERFSLILESASTNQTSMYLCASSLGGLGEKLFFGSGTQLSVL.

The chain has TRBV11-2 and TRBJ1-3, with 8 nucleotides matching TRBD1. Unmatched junction bases numbered 6, after V lost 4 bases and J lost 1 base. This CDR3 spans 16 amino acids. Germline V gene sequence: CDR1 SGHAT, CDR2 FQNNGV. The CDR3 coding sequence is TGTGCCAGCAGCTCGCCCCGGACAGGGTCTGGAAACACCATATATTTT. It encodes CASSSPRTGSGNTIYF.

This chain joins TRBV19 and TRBJ2-3; 11 bases fit TRBD2. The CDR3 extends over 15 amino acids. Germline lookup yields CDR1 LNHDA and CDR2 SQIVND (reference sequence). J was trimmed by 0 bases and V by 6 bases; bases with no gene match: 2. The CDR3 reads CASSRLAGSTDTQYF. The CDR3 bases are TGTGCCAGTAGCAGACTAGCGGGAAGCACAGATACGCAGTATTTT. Full variable domain (rest looked up from reference TRBV19 and TRBJ2-3): DGGITQSPKYLFRKEGQNVTLSCEQNLNHDAMYWYRQDPGQGLRLIYYSQIVNDFQKGDIAEGYSVSREKKESFPLTVTSAQKNPTAFYLCASSRLAGSTDTQYFGPGTRLTVL.

V usage is TRBV28 and J usage is TRBJ1-5, with no clear D. V was shortened by 2 bases and J by 9 bases, with 17 bases between the two germline ends. From germline, CDR1 is MDHEN and CDR2 SYDVKM. The CDR3 has 15 residues. DNA of the CDR3: TGTGCCAGCAGTTTAGAGGGAGAGAGCCGGGGGCCCCAGCATTTT. Translating gives CASSLEGESRGPQHF.

This rearrangement joins TRBV5-6 to TRBJ2-1, with 10 nucleotides matching TRBD1. CDR3 size: 16 residues. Germline-derived CDR1 and CDR2 are SGHDT and YYEEEE. V dropped 0 bases and J dropped 2; count of bases not matched to a gene: 2. The CDR3 spells CASSLEGQGPYNEQFF. In DNA, the CDR3 is TGTGCCAGCAGCTTGGAGGGACAGGGGCCCTACAATGAGCAGTTCTTC.

Turning to this clone: Other DNA variants within this sample encode the same CDR3. The chain uses TRBV18 and TRBJ2-3; tentatively, D is TRBD2 (5 bases). Germline CDR1 KGHSH, CDR2 LQKENI. This CDR3 contains 13 residues. V was pared by 3 bases and J by 1 base, with 5 bases between. The CDR3 nucleotides read TGTGCCAGCTCACCTAGCGGCACAGATACGCAGTATTTT. This codes for CASSPSGTDTQYF.

With regard to this clone: Other DNA sequences within the sample encode an identical CDR3. V gene TRBV5-1 combines with J gene TRBJ1-1; 9 bases agree with TRBD1. The germline V gene has CDR1 SGHRS and CDR2 YFSETQ. The CDR3 sequence is 14 residues long. V trimming: 2 bases; J trimming: 3 bases; junction bases outside the gene matches: 2. DNA of the CDR3: TGCGCCAGCAGCTTTCGGACAGGGGACACTGAAGCTTTCTTT. Amino acids: CASSFRTGDTEAFF.

CDR3 sequence reads: CAWKGLSNEQFF. In DNA form, the CDR3 reads TGTGCCTGGAAGGGACTAAGCAATGAGCAGTTCTTC. The chain uses TRBV30 and TRBJ2-1; 7 nucleotides align to TRBD2. The germline gives CDR1 GTSNPN, CDR2 SVGIG (reference sequence). With 4 bases clipped from V and 6 bases from J, the junction kept 3 bases outside the gene matches. This CDR3 is 12 amino acids long.

This clone appeared a single time. The chain employs TRBV4-1 and TRBJ2-3, with a weak D call TRBD1 (6 bases). The CDR3 has 15 residues. V lost 0 bases and J lost 9, with 16 bases in between. Germline loops: CDR1 MGHRA, CDR2 YSYEKL. DNA for the CDR3: TGCGCCAGCAGCCAAGATGGACAGCTCCCCGGCACGCAGTATTTT. It yields the protein CASSQDGQLPGTQYF.

The V gene is TRBV6-1, the J gene TRBJ2-6, with D uncertain. The V end was cut by 0 bases, the J end by 0 bases, with 6 bases between. Per germline, CDR1 MNHNS and CDR2 SASEGT. There are 16 residues in the CDR3. For the CDR3, the DNA is TGTGCCAGCAGTGAAGCTCGGACCTCTGGGGCCAACGTCCTGACTTTC. This gives the protein CASSEARTSGANVLTF.

This CDR3 reads CASSLDGGTGANVLTF. The CDR3 coding sequence is TGTGCCAGCAGTTTAGACGGGGGTACTGGGGCCAACGTCCTGACTTTC. The genes are TRBV28 and TRBJ2-6; D may be TRBD2 (6 bases). Trimming left V 2 bases short and J 2 bases short, with 10 bases between. This CDR3 is built from 16 residues. Germline V lookup: CDR1 MDHEN, CDR2 SYDVKM.

Remarks on this clone: Other DNA sequences within the sample encode an identical CDR3. J is TRBJ1-2 and V is TRBV6-5; D is undetermined. Between the trimmed V and J ends, which lost 3 bases and 3 bases, there was a span of 8 bases. This CDR3 spans 13 amino acids. The V gene's germline CDR1 is MNHEY and CDR2 SVGAGI. CDR3 DNA sequence: TGTGCCAGCAGTTATTCGGGAGACTATGGCTACACCTTC. Protein product: CASSYSGDYGYTF.